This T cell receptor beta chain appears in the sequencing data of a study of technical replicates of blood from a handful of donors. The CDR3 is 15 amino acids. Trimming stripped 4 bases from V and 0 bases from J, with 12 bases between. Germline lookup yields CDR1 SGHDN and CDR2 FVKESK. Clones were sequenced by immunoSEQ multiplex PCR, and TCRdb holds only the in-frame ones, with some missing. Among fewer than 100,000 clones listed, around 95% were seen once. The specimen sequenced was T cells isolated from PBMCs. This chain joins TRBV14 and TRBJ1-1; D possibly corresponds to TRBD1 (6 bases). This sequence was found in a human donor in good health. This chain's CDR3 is CASSRPGTLNTEAFF. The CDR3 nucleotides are TGTGCCAGCAGCCGGCCCGGGACACTGAACACTGAAGCTTTCTTT.